The 12 T cell receptor beta chains given below trace back to one sample, sequenced in a study of blood T cell repertoires in COVID-19. Profiling relied on immunoSEQ multiplex PCR, and the TCRdb table lists in-frame clones only, not all of them. The sample records 200,000 to 250,000 clones, nearly 90% being singletons. The source material was peripheral blood. These receptors all stem from a man younger than 35 with active or convalescent COVID-19.

The V gene is TRBV18, the J gene TRBJ1-6; a possible D gene is TRBD1 (6 bases). Germline CDR1 is KGHSH and CDR2 is LQKENI. This CDR3 is 15 amino acids long. V lost 2 bases and J 7 bases, leaving 12 bases between the germline ends. For the CDR3, the DNA is TGTGCCAGCTCACCAATAGACCAGGGGAATTCACCCCTCCACTTT. Protein product: CASSPIDQGNSPLHF.

V and J are TRBV19 and TRBJ1-5; 9 bases line up with TRBD1. The CDR3 covers 16 residues. Losses at the gene ends were 6 bases for V and 2 bases for J; bases not matched to a gene: 8. The germline V gene encodes CDR1 LNHDA and CDR2 SQIVND (reference sequence). CDR3 coding DNA: TGTGCCAGTAGCATTACAGGGGGCCTGGGCAATCAGCCCCAGCATTTT. Encoded protein: CASSITGGLGNQPQHF.

The sample holds a few counts of this clone. The rearrangement joins TRBV27 to TRBJ1-1; 8 bases agree with TRBD1. Germline V gene data show CDR1 as MNHEY and CDR2 as SMNVEV (reference sequence). V dropped 5 bases and J dropped 4; count of bases not matched to a gene: 3. This CDR3 has 13 amino acids. The CDR3 loop reads CASSVTGGTEAFF. The DNA for the CDR3 is TGTGCCAGCAGTGTCACAGGGGGCACTGAAGCTTTCTTT.

This chain joins TRBV11-3 and TRBJ2-5; tentative D call: TRBD1 (6 bases). The CDR3 loop spans 13 amino acids. The germline V and J ends were trimmed by 5 bases and 1 base, with 8 bases remaining between them. In germline, CDR1 is SGHNT, CDR2 YENEEA. CDR3 protein: CASSRTVQETQYF. CDR3 sequence (DNA): TGTGCCAGCAGCCGGACAGTCCAAGAGACCCAGTACTTC.

The chain recombines TRBV10-1 with TRBJ2-5; D remains ambiguous. This CDR3 is 14 amino acids long. Looked up from germline, CDR1 is WNHNN and CDR2 is SYGVQD (reference sequence). V lost 2 bases and J 0 bases, leaving 7 bases between the germline ends. DNA for the CDR3: TGCGCCAGCAGTGAGGGTCGGTACCAAGAGACCCAGTACTTC. Translated: CASSEGRYQETQYF.

The chain recombines TRBV2 with TRBJ1-4; 7 nucleotides agree with TRBD1. CDR1 is SNHLY and CDR2 is FYNNEI in the germline V gene. This CDR3 spans 15 amino acids. The J segment lost 7 bases and the V segment lost 4 bases, leaving 9 bases of the junction unmatched. The chain's CDR3 is CASSADRQGGEKLFF. CDR3 DNA sequence: TGTGCCAGCAGTGCGGACAGGCAGGGGGGTGAAAAACTGTTTTTT.

The chain has TRBV10-2 and TRBJ2-3; D gene ambiguous. V gave up 5 bases and J gave up 4 bases, with 7 bases separating them. The CDR3 length is 12 residues. CDR1 is WSHSY and CDR2 is SAAADI in the germline V gene. The CDR3 nucleotides are TGCGCCAGCAGTCCTACCCCAGATACGCAGTATTTT. Translated: CASSPTPDTQYF.

The count of this clone is one. Additional DNA sequences in this sample encode the identical CDR3. The chain carries TRBV18 and TRBJ1-5, with D uncertain. The length of the CDR3 is 13 residues. Germline V gene data show CDR1 as KGHSH and CDR2 as LQKENI. V was cut by 6 bases and J by 4 bases, with 10 bases left in between. CDR3 in amino acids: CASSPTGNQPQHF. Here the CDR3 DNA reads TGTGCCAGCTCGCCGACGGGGAATCAGCCCCAGCATTTT.

This clone showed up just once. The V call is TRBV7-2, the J call TRBJ1-1; 9 bases align to TRBD1. CDR3 size: 17 residues. V lost 1 base to trimming and J lost 1 base; unmatched junction nucleotides: 7. The V gene's germline CDR1 is SGHTA and CDR2 FQGNSA. CDR3 loop: CASSLGRTGQGNTEAFF. CDR3 nucleotide sequence: TGTGCCAGCAGCTTAGGTAGAACGGGACAGGGGAACACTGAAGCTTTCTTT.

The genes are TRBV6-6 and TRBJ1-1; D is perhaps TRBD1 (6 bases). The CDR3 consists of 13 residues. Germline CDR1 MNHNY, CDR2 SVGAGI (reference sequence). With 6 bases removed from V and 1 base from J, the gap between germline ends came to 9 bases. The CDR3: CASRGQKNTEAFF. CDR3 bases: TGTGCCAGCAGAGGACAGAAGAACACTGAAGCTTTCTTT.

The sample holds a few counts of this clone. This rearrangement joins TRBV19 to TRBJ1-2; no definite D call. CDR3 length: 12 residues. Trimming removed 2 bases at V and 8 bases at J, with 9 bases between. CDR1 is LNHDA, CDR2 SQIVND, per germline (reference sequence). CDR3 region: CASSIFAQGYTF. CDR3 in DNA: TGTGCCAGTAGTATATTCGCCCAGGGCTACACCTTC.

This rearrangement joins TRBV6-2 or TRBV6-3 to TRBJ2-3, with a possible D match to TRBD2 (5 bases). This CDR3 has 17 residues. Germline V gene sequence: CDR1 MNHEY, CDR2 SVGEGT. Trimming removed 0 bases from V and 3 bases from J, with 16 bases in between. The CDR3 loop reads CASSYSPGREETDTQYF. The CDR3 DNA is TGTGCCAGCAGTTACTCTCCCGGACGGGAAGAGACAGATACGCAGTATTTT.